The present T cell receptor (beta chain) was sequenced within a study of cytomegalovirus exposure and HLA in healthy donors. Overall study context: Assignment to the Caucasian-associated ancestry cluster applied to approximately 80% of the approximately 400 genotyped donors.

Study-level results: Later on, an analysis showed TCR association rates differing by HLA locus, with DRB1 the most and HLA-C the fewest. V- and J-gene trimming in TCR beta was tied to a missense DCLRE1C variant by an analysis performed later. A later analysis associated about 18,000 TCR beta sequences with HLA alleles at a 0.05 false discovery rate.

V was clipped by 5 bases and J by 4 bases, with 8 bases between them. The CDR3 extends over 12 amino acids. The germline gives CDR1 KGHSH, CDR2 LQKENI. Regarding this clone: Antigen unknown.

Primers for the PCR totalled 60 Vbeta and 13 Jbeta. Generated by immunoSEQ multiplex PCR, the TCRdb table keeps only in-frame clones and is missing some. The sample includes over 150,000 clones, about 80% of them seen just once. The receptor comes from a man aged 18 to 35 in good health and CMV-seropositive. The genes are TRBV18 and TRBJ2-5, with D tentatively TRBD1 (6 bases). The source material was PBMCs. The DNA for the CDR3 is TGTGCCAGCTCAGCAGGGGTAGAGACCCAGTACTTC. Translation: CASSAGVETQYF.